These 27 T cell receptor beta chains originate from one sample sequenced in a study of T-cell memory formation after mild COVID-19. Each CDR3 protein is one row after TCRdb ran MiXCR on the 5' RACE reads. This sample has a few hundred thousand distinct CDR3 sequences, with approximately 15% found just once. Sequencing was carried out using PBMCs or a T cell subset sorted from them (not recorded which). Every receptor here comes from a man aged 18-30 years who had mild COVID-19 (a few samples of this study predate the infection). Cell type and time point are not known.

The chain is built from TRBV7-6 and TRBJ1-6, with D maybe TRBD1 (6 bases). Deletions cut 2 bases from V and 9 bases from J, with 11 bases between. There are 14 residues in the CDR3. Germline CDR1 SGHVS, CDR2 FNYEAQ. The CDR3 nucleotides read TGTGCCAGCAGCTTAATTAGGGGGGTTTCACCCCTCCACTTT. Protein product: CASSLIRGVSPLHF.

Regarding this clonotype: This clone may be a read error of a much larger clone one base away. The rearrangement links TRBV5-1 to TRBJ2-3, with D unclear. Germline V gene data show CDR1 as SGHRS and CDR2 as YFSETQ. Trimming removed 5 bases at V and 2 bases at J, with 12 bases between. This CDR3 has 14 amino acids. The CDR3 sequence is CASRFGSPTDTQYF. In DNA form, the CDR3 reads TGCGCCAGCAGATTCGGTAGCCCCACAGATACGCAGTATTTT.

This chain connects TRBV9 to TRBJ2-5; 10 bases are a match to TRBD2. Trimming at V came to 3 bases and at J to 3 bases, leaving 2 bases not matched to a gene. Germline V gives CDR1 SGDLS, CDR2 YYNGEE. This CDR3 spans 14 amino acids. The CDR3: CASSASGGKETQYF. DNA for the CDR3: TGTGCCAGCAGCGCTAGCGGGGGAAAAGAGACCCAGTACTTC.

This clonotype showed up just a few times. This chain connects TRBV7-2 to TRBJ1-5; 8 nucleotides align to TRBD1. The J segment lost 6 bases and the V segment lost 4 bases, leaving 5 bases of the junction unmatched. The CDR3 contains 14 residues. Per the germline V gene, CDR1 is SGHTA and CDR2 is FQGNSA. CDR3 sequence reads: CASSSPGGIQPQHF. Written as DNA, the CDR3 is TGTGCCAGCAGCTCCCCAGGGGGCATTCAGCCCCAGCATTTT. The full variable domain, in which reference TRBV7-2 and TRBJ1-5 provide the parts outside the CDR3, is GAGVSQSPSNKVTEKGKDVELRCDPISGHTALYWYRQSLGQGLEFLIYFQGNSAPDKSGLPSDRFSAERTGGSVSTLTIQRTQQEDSAVYLCASSSPGGIQPQHFGDGTRLSIL.

On this clonotype: An end of the junction differs from the germline gene, which may be a read error. V is TRBV5-4 and J is TRBJ2-7, with no clear D. The CDR3 runs 14 residues. Germline-derived CDR1 and CDR2 are SGHNT and YYREEE (reference sequence). The DNA for the CDR3 is TGTGCCAGCAGATTGGATCGGGCGTCCGGCGAGCAGTACTTC. Protein product: CASRLDRASGEQYF.

Only one count was recorded for this clonotype. The chain links TRBV7-9 to TRBJ1-6, with D possibly TRBD1 on 5 matching bases. Trimming cost V 1 base and J 8 bases, with 15 bases left between them. CDR1 SEHNR and CDR2 FQNEAQ come from the germline V gene (reference sequence). The CDR3 runs to 16 residues. The CDR3 DNA reads as TGTGCCAGCAGCTTAGGCCAAGCCAGGGACGATTCACCCCTCCACTTT. Its protein product is CASSLGQARDDSPLHF. The entire variable domain, with the rest obtained from reference TRBV7-9 and TRBJ1-6, is as follows: DTGVSQNPRHKITKRGQNVTFRCDPISEHNRLYWYRQTLGQGPEFLTYFQNEAQLEKSRLLSDRFSAERPKGSFSTLEIQRTEQGDSAMYLCASSLGQARDDSPLHFGNGTRLTVT.

This clonotype was picked up a small number of times. This chain uses TRBV10-3 with TRBJ2-2, with 10 bases identical to TRBD2. J was trimmed by 1 base and V by 10 bases; bases with no gene match: 12. The length of the CDR3 is 17 residues. CDR1 is ENHRY and CDR2 is SYGVKD in the germline V gene. The CDR3 coding sequence is TGTGCCACCCGCTCACACGTAGCGGGGGGGAACACCGGGGAGCTGTTTTTT. This translates into CATRSHVAGGNTGELFF.

This clonotype occurred a few times. At one end, the junction sequence differs from germline, possibly due to a read error. V and J are TRBV7-7 and TRBJ2-2; TRBD1 matches 8 bases. The germline V gene encodes CDR1 SSHAT and CDR2 FNYEAQ (reference sequence). The CDR3 runs 15 residues. The CDR3 DNA is TGTGCTAGCAGCTATGGACAGGGGAACACCGGGGAGCTGTTTTTT. This translates into CASSYGQGNTGELFF.

In its sample, this clonotype was seen many times. The J gene is TRBJ1-5, the V gene TRBV27; no definite D call. The CDR3 contains 12 residues. Trimming took off 4 bases at V and 7 bases at J, with 8 bases between the two ends. Germline V gene lookup returns CDR1 MNHEY and CDR2 SMNVEV (reference sequence). CDR3 residues: CASSYHGQPQHF. The CDR3 DNA sequence: TGTGCCAGCAGTTATCATGGCCAGCCCCAGCATTTT.

This chain uses TRBV18 with TRBJ2-3; D is possibly TRBD2 (6 bases). The CDR3 consists of 18 residues. In germline, CDR1 is KGHSH, CDR2 LQKENI. Trimming stripped 5 bases from V and 2 bases from J, with 23 bases between. The CDR3 nucleotides are TGTGCCAGCTCATTGTCCAGCGAAGGAGGGGATTCCACAGATACGCAGTATTTT. Translated, it gives CASSLSSEGGDSTDTQYF. Complete variable domain (other parts from reference TRBV18 and TRBJ2-3): NAGVMQNPRHLVRRRGQEARLRCSPMKGHSHVYWYRQLPEEGLKFMVYLQKENIIDESGMPKERFSAEFPKEGPSILRIQQVVRGDSAAYFCASSLSSEGGDSTDTQYFGPGTRLTVL.

This clonotype appeared a few times. This chain links TRBV6-2 or TRBV6-3 with TRBJ2-1; 11 bases align to TRBD2. This CDR3 is built from 15 residues. Germline CDR1 is MNHEY and CDR2 is SVGEGT. V shed 2 bases, J shed 9 bases, and the junction held 6 bases outside the gene matches. CDR3 coding DNA: TGTGCCAGCAGTTACCGGCTAGCGGGGGGTATTGAGCAGTTCTTC. Its translation is CASSYRLAGGIEQFF.

This clonotype was picked up a small number of times. This chain links TRBV5-5 with TRBJ2-5; 8 bases align to TRBD2. The CDR3 is 15 amino acids. V shed 1 base and J 9 bases; nucleotides not matched to a gene: 11. Per germline, CDR1 SGHKS and CDR2 YYEKEE (reference sequence). The DNA of the CDR3 is TGTGCCAGCAGCTTGTTGCTAGCGGGTGAACTACCCCAGTACTTC. Its translation: CASSLLLAGELPQYF.

This clonotype was seen only a few times. The chain is built from TRBV19 and TRBJ2-7; 8 nucleotides agree with TRBD1. CDR3 length: 14 residues. Germline V gives CDR1 LNHDA, CDR2 SQIVND (reference sequence). V shed 6 bases, J shed 1 base, and the junction held 5 bases outside the gene matches. In nucleotides, the CDR3 is TGTGCCAGTAGACCAGGGGGCGCTTCCTACGAGCAGTACTTC. As protein: CASRPGGASYEQYF.

At least ten counts were recorded for this clonotype. V gene TRBV12-3 or TRBV12-4 combines with J gene TRBJ1-3, with a tentative D call TRBD1 (5 bases). The CDR3 spans 13 residues. The V gene lost 6 bases and the J gene lost 4 bases, with 10 bases spanning the gap. In DNA form, the CDR3 reads TGTGCCAGCAGCCATCGACAGGGAAACACCATATATTTT. Translated: CASSHRQGNTIYF.

The J gene is TRBJ2-7, the V gene TRBV5-1; no clear D gene. Germline V gene sequence: CDR1 SGHRS, CDR2 YFSETQ. V gave up 1 base and J gave up 2 bases, with 13 bases separating them. This CDR3 contains 15 residues. CDR3 sequence: CASSLSPQNAYEQYV. The DNA of the CDR3 is TGCGCCAGCAGCTTGTCCCCACAGAATGCCTACGAGCAGTACGTC.

The chain is built from TRBV6-6 and TRBJ2-6; 9 bases agree with TRBD2. The germline V gene has CDR1 MNHNY and CDR2 SVGAGI (reference sequence). This CDR3 is built from 18 residues. Unmatched junction bases numbered 10, after V lost 7 bases and J lost 0 bases. In DNA, the CDR3 is TGTGCCAGCACCAAGGCGCTAGCGGGGAGCTCTGGGGCCAACGTCCTGACTTTC. Protein product: CASTKALAGSSGANVLTF.

This clonotype was counted only a few times. This sequence joins TRBV5-1 and TRBJ2-5; D is ambiguous. Germline V gene sequence: CDR1 SGHRS, CDR2 YFSETQ. This CDR3 contains 11 residues. V lost 7 bases and J lost 1, with 5 bases in between. CDR3 DNA: TGCGCCAGCGGACCCCAAGAGACCCAGTACTTC. It specifies CASGPQETQYF.

The chain employs TRBV5-1 and TRBJ2-1; the D call may be TRBD1 or TRBD2 (5 bases each). V lost 2 bases and J lost 2, with 11 bases in between. Germline V gene sequence: CDR1 SGHRS, CDR2 YFSETQ. The CDR3 has 15 residues. CDR3 sequence (DNA): TGCGCCAGCAGCTTCCGAGGGGCCCCCTACAATGAGCAGTTCTTC. Protein: CASSFRGAPYNEQFF.

This clonotype was picked up a small number of times. The chain combines TRBV20-1 with TRBJ2-7; 10 positions match TRBD2. The V segment lost 0 bases and the J segment 6 bases; nucleotides outside the gene matches: 5. The CDR3 loop spans 14 amino acids. Germline-derived CDR1 and CDR2 are DFQATT and SNEGSKA (reference sequence). The CDR3 region is CSAREPPSGGEQYV. The DNA for the CDR3 is TGCAGTGCTAGAGAACCCCCTAGCGGGGGCGAGCAGTACGTC.

The gene calls are TRBV9 and TRBJ2-5; TRBD1 agrees at 11 bases. The CDR3 extends over 14 amino acids. Germline CDR1 is SGDLS and CDR2 is YYNGEE. The V and J ends lost 3 bases and 5 bases, in that order; junction bases with no gene match: 3. This CDR3 is CASSAGQGDETQYF. CDR3 DNA: TGTGCCAGCAGCGCGGGACAGGGGGACGAGACCCAGTACTTC.

This clonotype has a count of ten or more. Here the CDR3 DNA reads TGCGCCAGCAGCTCCGGACTAGACGAGCAGTACTTC. Translating it yields CASSSGLDEQYF. The rearrangement joins TRBV5-1 to TRBJ2-7; the match to TRBD2 covers 7 bases. Germline V lookup: CDR1 SGHRS, CDR2 YFSETQ. Trimming at V came to 3 bases and at J to 5 bases, leaving 2 bases not matched to a gene. This CDR3 is 12 amino acids long.

CDR3 protein: CASSPLSEVSPLHF. The CDR3 DNA is TGTGCCAGCAGCCCACTCTCCGAGGTTTCACCCCTCCACTTT. The V and J genes are TRBV7-2 and TRBJ1-6, with D hard to call. This CDR3 is 14 amino acids long. Trimming took 5 bases from V and 9 from J, leaving 14 bases between them. The germline CDR1 and CDR2 sequences are SGHTA and FQGNSA.

V gene TRBV21-1 combines with J gene TRBJ1-1; the table's D call, TRBD1, was not checked against the DNA. TRBV21-1 is a documented pseudogene. CDR3 length: 15 residues. CDR3 protein: CASSTPGSVDTEAFF. CDR3 nucleotide sequence: TGTGCCAGCAGCACCCCGGGGTCAGTCGACACTGAAGCTTTCTTT.

This clonotype showed up just a few times. The V gene is TRBV4-1, the J gene TRBJ2-3; 8 bases fit TRBD2. V lost 1 base, J lost 3 bases, and 6 bases stayed unmatched. The CDR3 length is 16 residues. The germline V gene has CDR1 MGHRA and CDR2 YSYEKL. The DNA for the CDR3 is TGCGCCAGCAGCCAAGTCTCGGCGGGGGGTACAGATACGCAGTATTTT. This codes for CASSQVSAGGTDTQYF.

The chain uses TRBV7-2 and TRBJ2-5, with TRBD2 identical over 12 bases. After removal of 5 bases from V and 6 bases from J, the junction contained 19 bases not matched to a gene. The CDR3 sequence is 19 residues long. Germline lookup yields CDR1 SGHTA and CDR2 FQGNSA. The CDR3 protein is CASSPTPSGGARGPKTQYF. The CDR3 region has the DNA TGTGCCAGCAGCCCCACCCCTAGCGGGGGGGCCCGGGGTCCAAAGACCCAGTACTTC.

The rearrangement uses TRBV20-1 and TRBJ2-7, with 16 nucleotides matching TRBD2. Per germline, CDR1 DFQATT and CDR2 SNEGSKA (reference sequence). With V trimmed by 3 bases and J by 5 bases, 10 bases remained unmatched. This CDR3 comprises 17 residues. The CDR3 DNA reads TGCAGTGCTAGCGACGCCGGGACTAGCGGGGGGGGCAACGAGCAGTACTTC. This encodes CSASDAGTSGGGNEQYF.

Note on this clonotype: One junction end disagrees with the germline gene, perhaps due to a read error. The chain has TRBV7-3 and TRBJ1-5; 8 bases match TRBD1. CDR3 length equals 11 residues. Germline CDR1 reads SGHTA; CDR2 reads FQGTGA. Written as DNA, the CDR3 is TGTCCCAGGGGGCCTAGTCAGCCCCAGCATTTT. Its translation is CPRGPSQPQHF.